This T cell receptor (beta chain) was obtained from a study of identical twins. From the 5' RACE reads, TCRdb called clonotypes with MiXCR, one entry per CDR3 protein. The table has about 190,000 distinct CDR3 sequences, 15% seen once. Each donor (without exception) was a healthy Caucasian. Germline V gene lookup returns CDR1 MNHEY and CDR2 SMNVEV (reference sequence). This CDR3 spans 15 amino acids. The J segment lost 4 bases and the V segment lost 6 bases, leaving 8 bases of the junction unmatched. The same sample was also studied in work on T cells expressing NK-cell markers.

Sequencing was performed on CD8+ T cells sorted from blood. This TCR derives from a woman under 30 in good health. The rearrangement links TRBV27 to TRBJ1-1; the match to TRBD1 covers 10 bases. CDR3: CASSSATGGGTEAFF. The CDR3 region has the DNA TGTGCCAGCAGCTCCGCGACAGGGGGCGGCACTGAAGCTTTCTTT.